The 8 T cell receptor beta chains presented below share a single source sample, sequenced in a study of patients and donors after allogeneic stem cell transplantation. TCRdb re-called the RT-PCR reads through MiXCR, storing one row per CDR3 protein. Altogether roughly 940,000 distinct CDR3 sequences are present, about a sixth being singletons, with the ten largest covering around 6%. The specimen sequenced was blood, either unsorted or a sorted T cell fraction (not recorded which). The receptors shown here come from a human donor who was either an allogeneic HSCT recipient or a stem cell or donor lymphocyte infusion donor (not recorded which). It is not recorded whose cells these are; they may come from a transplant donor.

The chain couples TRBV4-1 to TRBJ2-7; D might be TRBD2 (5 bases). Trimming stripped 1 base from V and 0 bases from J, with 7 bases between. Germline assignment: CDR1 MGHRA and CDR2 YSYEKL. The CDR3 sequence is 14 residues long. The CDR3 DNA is TGCGCCAGCAGCCAAGCCGGGATCTCCTACGAGCAGTACTTC. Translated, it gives CASSQAGISYEQYF.

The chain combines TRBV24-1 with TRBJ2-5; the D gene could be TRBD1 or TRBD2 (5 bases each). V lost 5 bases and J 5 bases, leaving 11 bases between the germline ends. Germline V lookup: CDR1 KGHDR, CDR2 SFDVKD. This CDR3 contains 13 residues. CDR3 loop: CATSARGTETQYF. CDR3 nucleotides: TGTGCCACCAGTGCGAGGGGTACGGAGACCCAGTACTTC.

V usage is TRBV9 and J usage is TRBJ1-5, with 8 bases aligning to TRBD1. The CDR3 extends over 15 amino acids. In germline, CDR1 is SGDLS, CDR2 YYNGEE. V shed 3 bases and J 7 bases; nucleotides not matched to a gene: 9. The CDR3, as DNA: TGTGCCAGCAGCGCCACAGGACAGGGCTCGCAGCCCCAGCATTTT. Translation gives CASSATGQGSQPQHF.

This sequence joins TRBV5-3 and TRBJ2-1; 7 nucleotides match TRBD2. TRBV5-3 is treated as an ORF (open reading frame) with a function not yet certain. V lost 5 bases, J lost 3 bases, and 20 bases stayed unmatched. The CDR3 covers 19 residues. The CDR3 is CARSLFRLAARGFYNEQFF. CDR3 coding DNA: TGTGCCAGAAGTTTGTTTCGGCTAGCGGCGAGAGGGTTCTACAATGAGCAGTTCTTC.

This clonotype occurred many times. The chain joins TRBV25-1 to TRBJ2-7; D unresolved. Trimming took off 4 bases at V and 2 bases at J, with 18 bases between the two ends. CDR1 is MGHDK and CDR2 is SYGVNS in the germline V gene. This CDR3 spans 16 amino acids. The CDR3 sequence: CASSVSPGGGTYEQYF. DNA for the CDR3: TGTGCCAGCAGTGTCTCACCAGGTGGCGGAACCTACGAGCAGTACTTC.

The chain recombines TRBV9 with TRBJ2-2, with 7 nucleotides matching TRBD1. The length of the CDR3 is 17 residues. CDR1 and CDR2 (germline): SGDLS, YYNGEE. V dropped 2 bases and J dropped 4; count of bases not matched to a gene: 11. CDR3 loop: CASSVSSQNRGTGELFF. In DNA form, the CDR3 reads TGTGCCAGCAGCGTCTCCTCCCAAAACAGGGGCACCGGGGAGCTGTTTTTT.

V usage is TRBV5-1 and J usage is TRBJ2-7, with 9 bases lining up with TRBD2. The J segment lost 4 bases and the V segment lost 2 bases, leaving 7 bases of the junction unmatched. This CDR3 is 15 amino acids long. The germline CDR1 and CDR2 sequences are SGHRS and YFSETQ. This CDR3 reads CASSFGGGAEYEQYF. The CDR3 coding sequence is TGCGCCAGCAGCTTCGGCGGGGGGGCCGAATACGAGCAGTACTTC.

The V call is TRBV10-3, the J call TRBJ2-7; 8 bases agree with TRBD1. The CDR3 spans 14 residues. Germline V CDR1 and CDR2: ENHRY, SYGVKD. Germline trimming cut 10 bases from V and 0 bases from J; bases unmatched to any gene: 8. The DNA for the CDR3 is TGTGCCACCCAGGGACAGGCTTCCTCCTACGAGCAGTACTTC. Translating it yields CATQGQASSYEQYF.